Each of the 8 T cell receptor beta chains below was sequenced from the same sample in a study of shared clonotypes between healthy human individuals. Only in-frame clones appear in the TCRdb table, and some are missing; sequencing was by immunoSEQ multiplex PCR. The sample lists fewer than 1 million clones, around 96% occurring once. CD8 cells regarded as naive lacked CD45RO, were positively chosen for CCR7, and omitted terminally differentiated effector memory CD45RA+ cells. The material sequenced was naive CD8+ T cells sorted from blood. These receptor sequences come from a man in his thirties or forties in good health.

The chain links TRBV5-4 to TRBJ2-7; TRBD1 is a possible D gene (5 bases). The germline gives CDR1 SGHNT, CDR2 YYREEE (reference sequence). The CDR3 length is 14 residues. With 4 bases removed from V and 1 base from J, the gap between germline ends came to 12 bases. The CDR3 bases are TGTGCCAGCAGCCTCCCAGGGTCGTCCTACGAGCAGTACTTC. Translated, it gives CASSLPGSSYEQYF.

The genes are TRBV7-9 and TRBJ2-7, with 7 bases matching TRBD1. V lost 3 bases and J lost 4; bases outside the gene matches: 6. The germline CDR1 and CDR2 sequences are SEHNR and FQNEAQ (reference sequence). This CDR3 comprises 14 residues. The CDR3 DNA reads TGTGCCAGCAGCTTGCCGGGACAGCAGTACGAGCAGTACTTC. Translated: CASSLPGQQYEQYF.

The count of this clone is one. The gene calls are TRBV6-1 and TRBJ1-5, with D possibly TRBD1 on 6 matching bases. V lost 6 bases and J lost 5, with 20 bases in between. Germline CDR1 and CDR2: MNHNS and SASEGT. The CDR3 covers 16 residues. The CDR3 DNA reads as TGTGCCAGCAGGGAATCAGGGGATAGGTTCGATCAGCCCCAGCATTTT. Its translation is CASRESGDRFDQPQHF.

This chain connects TRBV5-6 to TRBJ2-7, with D perhaps being TRBD1 or TRBD2 (5 bases each). Trimming pared 4 bases from V and 2 bases from J, leaving 10 bases between. Looked up from germline, CDR1 is SGHDT and CDR2 is YYEEEE. This CDR3 is 13 amino acids long. The CDR3 sequence is CASSPGTPYEQYF. CDR3 nucleotides: TGTGCCAGCAGCCCTGGGACCCCCTACGAGCAGTACTTC.

As for this clone: Different DNA sequences within this sample yield the same CDR3. This sequence joins TRBV27 and TRBJ1-1, with D uncertain. V was shortened by 6 bases and J by 1 base, with 3 bases between the two germline ends. The CDR3 is made up of 11 amino acids. CDR1 MNHEY and CDR2 SMNVEV come from the germline V gene (reference sequence). CDR3 sequence (DNA): TGTGCCAGCAGGAGGAACACTGAAGCTTTCTTT. Its translation: CASRRNTEAFF.

The chain couples TRBV5-1 to TRBJ1-5, with D perhaps TRBD1 (5 bases). Trimming stripped 0 bases from V and 4 bases from J, with 11 bases between. CDR1 is SGHRS, CDR2 YFSETQ, per germline. The CDR3 covers 15 residues. CDR3 in amino acids: CASSLEGLSNQPQHF. Written as DNA, the CDR3 is TGCGCCAGCAGCTTGGAGGGACTGTCAAATCAGCCCCAGCATTTT.

V gene TRBV7-9 combines with J gene TRBJ2-1; possible D gene TRBD2, 5 bases. The CDR3 covers 16 residues. The germline V and J ends were trimmed by 1 base and 3 bases, with 13 bases remaining between them. Germline-derived CDR1 and CDR2 are SEHNR and FQNEAQ (reference sequence). Written as DNA, the CDR3 is TGTGCCAGCAGCTTAGTGGTGGGAGCCCTCTACAATGAGCAGTTCTTC. It encodes CASSLVVGALYNEQFF.

The chain joins TRBV5-1 to TRBJ1-3; 8 bases map to TRBD1. The CDR3 extends over 17 amino acids. Germline V CDR1 and CDR2: SGHRS, YFSETQ. V was clipped by 4 bases and J by 6 bases; unmatched bases: 15. The DNA of the CDR3 is TGCGCCAGCAGCCCGATCTTCGGACAGGGCCTTGAAAACACCATATATTTT. Residues: CASSPIFGQGLENTIYF.